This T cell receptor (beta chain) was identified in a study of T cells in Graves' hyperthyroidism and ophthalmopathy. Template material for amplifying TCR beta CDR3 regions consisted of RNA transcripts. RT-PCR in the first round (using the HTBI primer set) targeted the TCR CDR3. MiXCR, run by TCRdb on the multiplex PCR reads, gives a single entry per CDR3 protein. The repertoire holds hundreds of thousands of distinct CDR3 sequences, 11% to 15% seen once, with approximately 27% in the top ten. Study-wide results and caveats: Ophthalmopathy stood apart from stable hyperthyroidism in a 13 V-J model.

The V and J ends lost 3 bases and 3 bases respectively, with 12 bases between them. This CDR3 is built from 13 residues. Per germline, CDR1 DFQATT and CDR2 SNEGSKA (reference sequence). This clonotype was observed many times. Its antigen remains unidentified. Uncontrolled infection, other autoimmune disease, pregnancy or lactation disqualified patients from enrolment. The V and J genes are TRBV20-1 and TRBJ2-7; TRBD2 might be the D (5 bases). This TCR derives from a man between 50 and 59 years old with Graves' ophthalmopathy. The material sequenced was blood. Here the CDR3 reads CSASGPDYYEQYF. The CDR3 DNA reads TGCAGTGCTAGCGGCCCAGACTACTACGAGCAGTACTTC.